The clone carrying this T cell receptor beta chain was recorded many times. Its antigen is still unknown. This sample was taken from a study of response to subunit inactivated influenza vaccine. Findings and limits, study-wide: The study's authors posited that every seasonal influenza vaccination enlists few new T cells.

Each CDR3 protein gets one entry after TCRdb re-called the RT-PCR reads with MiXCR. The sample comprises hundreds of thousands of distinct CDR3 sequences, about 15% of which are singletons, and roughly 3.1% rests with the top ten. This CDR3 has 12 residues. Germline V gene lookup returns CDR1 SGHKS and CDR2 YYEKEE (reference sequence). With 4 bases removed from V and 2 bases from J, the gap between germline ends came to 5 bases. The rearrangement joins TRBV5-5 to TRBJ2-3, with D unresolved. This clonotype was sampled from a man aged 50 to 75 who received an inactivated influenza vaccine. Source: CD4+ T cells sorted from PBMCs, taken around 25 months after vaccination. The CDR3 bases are TGTGCCAGCAGCCTCAACACAGATACGCAGTATTTT. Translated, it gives CASSLNTDTQYF.